Shown below are 28 T cell receptor beta chains from a single sample sequenced in a study of shared clonotypes between healthy human individuals. Assay used: immunoSEQ multiplex PCR; TCRdb lists only in-frame clones, some missing. This repertoire shows about 2.1 million clones, just over 90% found once; its top ten account for around 1.7%. Naive CD8 cells were CD45RO-negative, positively selected for CCR7, excluding terminally differentiated effector memory CD45RA+ cells. The sequenced sample consisted of naive CD8+ T cells from PBMCs. These receptors came from a man between 18 and 35 years old in good health. Some clones in this sample may be carry-over from other donors' samples.

The chain links TRBV19 to TRBJ2-3; D gene unclear. The CDR3 loop spans 14 amino acids. Germline CDR1 LNHDA, CDR2 SQIVND (reference sequence). Trimming cost V 3 bases and J 2 bases, with 9 bases left between them. The CDR3 loop reads CASSMEDYTDTQYF. CDR3 DNA sequence: TGTGCCAGTAGTATGGAAGATTACACAGATACGCAGTATTTT.

This sequence joins TRBV4-1 and TRBJ1-5, with unresolved D. V dropped 4 bases and J dropped 7 bases, with 11 bases sitting between them. There are 13 residues in the CDR3. Germline CDR1 and CDR2: MGHRA and YSYEKL. CDR3 region: CASSPPEDQPQHF. The DNA of the CDR3 is TGCGCCAGCAGCCCCCCCGAGGACCAGCCCCAGCATTTT.

This chain joins TRBV29-1 and TRBJ1-5; 9 bases are shared with TRBD1. Germline V CDR1 and CDR2: SQVTM, ANQGSEA. The CDR3 runs 15 residues. V lost 1 base to trimming and J lost 4 bases; unmatched junction nucleotides: 5. CDR3 protein: CSVEATGGSNQPQHF. The CDR3 nucleotides are TGCAGCGTTGAAGCCACAGGGGGCTCTAATCAGCCCCAGCATTTT.

The rearrangement uses TRBV6-1 and TRBJ1-2; D might be TRBD1 (6 bases). V shed 6 bases and J shed 0 bases, with 11 bases lying between them. From germline, CDR1 is MNHNS and CDR2 SASEGT. CDR3 length: 14 residues. The CDR3 here is CASSIRTANYGYTF. In DNA, the CDR3 is TGTGCCAGCAGCATAAGGACAGCTAACTATGGCTACACCTTC.

Comment on this clone: Within the sample, other DNA sequences also encode this same CDR3. In nucleotides, the CDR3 is TGTGCCAGCAGCGTAGGGGGCAGGACTGAAGCTTTCTTT. As protein: CASSVGGRTEAFF. The rearrangement links TRBV9 to TRBJ1-1; D is perhaps TRBD1 (5 bases). Germline V gene data show CDR1 as SGDLS and CDR2 as YYNGEE. The CDR3 is 13 residues long. Trimming took 0 bases from V and 5 from J, leaving 8 bases between them.

The chain joins TRBV9 to TRBJ2-1, with 7 bases identical to TRBD1. CDR3 length equals 14 residues. CDR1 is SGDLS, CDR2 YYNGEE, per germline. Trimming cost V 3 bases and J 5 bases; bases outside gene matches: 5. CDR3 in DNA: TGTGCCAGCAGCGCCTCCGGGACAGACAATGAGCAGTTCTTC. Its protein is CASSASGTDNEQFF.

The chain uses TRBV5-6 and TRBJ2-3; D is unresolved. Germline lookup yields CDR1 SGHDT and CDR2 YYEEEE. CDR3 length: 16 amino acids. V was shortened by 5 bases and J by 2 bases, with 18 bases between the two germline ends. CDR3 sequence reads: CASSPYSLLHTDTQYF. The DNA for the CDR3 is TGTGCCAGCAGTCCCTATAGCTTACTACACACAGATACGCAGTATTTT.

The rearrangement links TRBV7-8 to TRBJ2-3; 9 bases fit TRBD2. The CDR3 contains 17 residues. Germline V gene lookup returns CDR1 SGHVS and CDR2 FQNEAQ. With 4 bases clipped from V and 5 bases from J, the junction kept 13 bases outside the gene matches. CDR3 protein: CASSSTQSGRRLDTQYF. CDR3 DNA sequence: TGTGCCAGCAGCTCAACTCAGAGCGGGAGGAGGTTAGATACGCAGTATTTT. The variable domain in full, with the rest retrieved from reference TRBV7-8 and TRBJ2-3, is GAGVSQSPRYKVAKRGQDVALRCDPISGHVSLFWYQQALGQGPEFLTYFQNEAQLDKSGLPSDRFFAERPEGSVSTLKIQRTQQEDSAVYLCASSSTQSGRRLDTQYFGPGTRLTVL.

This rearrangement joins TRBV14 to TRBJ2-7; 9 bases agree with TRBD1. The CDR3 runs to 15 residues. V was pared by 1 base and J by 6 bases, with 7 bases of the junction left unmatched. Germline CDR1 and CDR2: SGHDN and FVKESK. The CDR3 nucleotides read TGTGCCAGCAGCCAAGTATGGGACAGGGAGACCGAGCAGTACTTC. It yields the protein CASSQVWDRETEQYF. The variable domain in full, completed from reference TRBV14 and TRBJ2-7, reads EAGVTQFPSHSVIEKGQTVTLRCDPISGHDNLYWYRRVMGKEIKFLLHFVKESKQDESGMPNNRFLAERTGGTYSTLKVQPAELEDSGVYFCASSQVWDRETEQYFGPGTRLTVT.

The V and J genes are TRBV19 and TRBJ2-5, with D tentatively TRBD1 or TRBD2 (5 bases each). Germline V gene sequence: CDR1 LNHDA, CDR2 SQIVND (reference sequence). The V end was cut by 5 bases, the J end by 5 bases, with 27 bases between. This CDR3 is 18 amino acids long. The CDR3 nucleotides read TGTGCCAGTAGTCCTTCCCGGGGCCTGGACATTTGGGGGGAGACCCAGTACTTC. Protein sequence: CASSPSRGLDIWGETQYF.

This chain uses TRBV30 with TRBJ2-1, with D possibly matching TRBD2 (7 bases). The CDR3 sequence is 14 residues long. V dropped 2 bases and J dropped 4 bases, with 12 bases sitting between them. The V gene's germline CDR1 is GTSNPN and CDR2 SVGIG (reference sequence). The CDR3 loop reads CAWSRGGPYNEQFF. The CDR3 DNA sequence: TGTGCCTGGAGTAGGGGGGGACCTTACAATGAGCAGTTCTTC.

The chain is built from TRBV5-1 and TRBJ2-2; D is unresolved. This CDR3 spans 14 amino acids. V was cut by 1 base and J by 5 bases, with 9 bases left in between. Germline V gives CDR1 SGHRS, CDR2 YFSETQ. The CDR3 coding sequence is TGCGCCAGCAGCTTGTTTGGCAGAACCGGGGAGCTGTTTTTT. The encoded protein is CASSLFGRTGELFF.

This chain links TRBV5-1 with TRBJ1-2; D is unresolved. V was shortened by 6 bases and J by 2 bases, with 8 bases between the two germline ends. Germline CDR1 is SGHRS and CDR2 is YFSETQ. The CDR3 consists of 12 residues. DNA for the CDR3: TGCGCCAGCACCGGTCCGAACTATGGCTACACCTTC. Protein: CASTGPNYGYTF.

The V gene is TRBV5-4, the J gene TRBJ2-1; 8 nucleotides agree with TRBD2. The V and J ends lost 2 bases and 7 bases, in that order; junction bases with no gene match: 5. The CDR3 runs to 14 residues. CDR1 SGHNT and CDR2 YYREEE come from the germline V gene (reference sequence). CDR3: CASSFGGGVNEQFF. The DNA of the CDR3 is TGTGCCAGCAGCTTCGGGGGGGGAGTGAATGAGCAGTTCTTC.

V usage is TRBV4-1 and J usage is TRBJ2-1, with D perhaps matching TRBD2 (5 bases). V was shortened by 1 base and J by 5 bases, with 12 bases between the two germline ends. The V gene's germline CDR1 is MGHRA and CDR2 YSYEKL. The CDR3 consists of 15 residues. CDR3 sequence reads: CASSQVLGPNNEQFF. CDR3 DNA sequence: TGCGCCAGCAGCCAAGTACTAGGACCGAACAATGAGCAGTTCTTC.

This chain uses TRBV11-2 with TRBJ2-1, with D possibly TRBD2 on 5 matching bases. The CDR3 covers 19 residues. Germline CDR1 is SGHAT and CDR2 is FQNNGV. V gave up 4 bases and J gave up 3 bases, with 25 bases separating them. The CDR3 DNA reads TGTGCCAGCAGCTACCCTCTCGAGAAGGGCCGCGGGTACTACAATGAGCAGTTCTTC. Amino acid sequence: CASSYPLEKGRGYYNEQFF.

CDR3 sequence (DNA): TGTGCCAGCAGCCCTGACAGGGGGCCGACCTCCTACAATGAGCAGTTCTTC. This sequence encodes CASSPDRGPTSYNEQFF. The chain carries TRBV11-2 and TRBJ2-1, with 10 positions matching TRBD1. The V and J ends lost 5 bases and 0 bases, in that order; junction bases with no gene match: 7. This CDR3 spans 17 amino acids. Germline V gives CDR1 SGHAT, CDR2 FQNNGV.

V usage is TRBV4-3 and J usage is TRBJ2-1, with 12 bases identical to TRBD1. Germline CDR1 reads LGHNA; CDR2 reads YSLEER. With V trimmed by 4 bases and J by 4 bases, 14 bases remained unmatched. The CDR3 loop spans 19 amino acids. CDR3 in amino acids: CASSREAGTGGWGYNEQFF. CDR3 nucleotide sequence: TGCGCCAGCAGCCGGGAGGCCGGGACAGGGGGCTGGGGATACAATGAGCAGTTCTTC.

This chain uses TRBV4-2 with TRBJ2-1; 7 bases are shared with TRBD2. The CDR3 consists of 16 residues. Germline trimming cut 2 bases from V and 2 bases from J; bases unmatched to any gene: 6. The germline gives CDR1 LGHNA, CDR2 YNFKEQ. The DNA of the CDR3 is TGTGCCAGCAGCCAAAGTCCTAGCGGCGCCTACAATGAGCAGTTCTTC. This sequence encodes CASSQSPSGAYNEQFF.

This chain joins TRBV4-3 and TRBJ2-7; TRBD1 agrees at 7 bases. Germline values: CDR1 LGHNA, CDR2 YSLEER. The CDR3 length is 16 residues. J was trimmed by 2 bases and V by 3 bases; bases with no gene match: 10. CDR3 region: CASSHSSDRPPYEQYF. Here the CDR3 DNA reads TGCGCCAGCAGCCACTCTTCGGACAGGCCTCCCTACGAGCAGTACTTC.

This CDR3 is CASTNEGGGYEKLFF. CDR3 nucleotide sequence: TGTGCCAGCACTAACGAGGGGGGCGGTTATGAAAAACTGTTTTTT. J is TRBJ1-4 and V is TRBV28; possibly TRBD1 for D (6 bases). CDR1 and CDR2 (germline): MDHEN, SYDVKM. Trimming took 7 bases from V and 6 from J, leaving 18 bases between them. The CDR3 totals 15 residues.

The CDR3 sequence is CASSPWPVAGAQETQYF. As DNA, the CDR3 is TGTGCCAGCAGCCCGTGGCCGGTAGCGGGAGCTCAAGAGACCCAGTACTTC. The chain combines TRBV27 with TRBJ2-5, with 9 positions matching TRBD2. The V gene end was trimmed by 6 bases and the J gene end by 2 bases; junction bases not matched to a gene: 13. In germline, CDR1 is MNHEY, CDR2 SMNVEV (reference sequence). The length of the CDR3 is 17 residues.

This chain joins TRBV6-6 and TRBJ2-1; 8 positions match TRBD2. Per germline, CDR1 MNHNY and CDR2 SVGAGI (reference sequence). The CDR3 length is 14 residues. The ends lost 6 bases at V and 3 bases at J; junction bases unmatched: 4. Here the CDR3 reads CASRAGGHYNEQFF. In DNA, the CDR3 is TGTGCCAGCAGGGCGGGAGGCCACTACAATGAGCAGTTCTTC.

The chain employs TRBV9 and TRBJ2-1; D uncertain. The V end lost 3 bases, the J end lost 7 bases, and 14 bases lay between the germline ends. The germline V gene encodes CDR1 SGDLS and CDR2 YYNGEE. The CDR3 contains 14 residues. The CDR3, as DNA: TGTGCCAGCAGCGACCCGGGTCCGAGGAATGAGCAGTTCTTC. It encodes CASSDPGPRNEQFF. Together with reference TRBV9 and TRBJ2-1, the CDR3 gives the full variable domain: DSGVTQTPKHLITATGQRVTLRCSPRSGDLSVYWYQQSLDQGLQFLIQYYNGEERAKGNILERFSAQQFPDLHSELNLSSLELGDSALYFCASSDPGPRNEQFFGPGTRLTVL.

As for this clone: A much larger clone is a single base away; this may be a read error. J is TRBJ2-1 and V is TRBV28, with 12 bases fitting TRBD2. Trimming removed 6 bases from V and 0 bases from J; junction bases left unmatched: 0. CDR3 length: 15 residues. Per the germline V gene, CDR1 is MDHEN and CDR2 is SYDVKM. The DNA for the CDR3 is TGTGCCAGCAGGGGACTAGCGGGCTCCTACAATGAGCAGTTCTTC. Translated: CASRGLAGSYNEQFF.

This rearrangement joins TRBV7-2 to TRBJ1-1, with D unclear. There are 17 residues in the CDR3. Germline lookup yields CDR1 SGHTA and CDR2 FQGNSA. The V end was cut by 4 bases, the J end by 1 base, with 19 bases between. The CDR3 here is CASSSSRPRLKNTEAFF. CDR3 bases: TGTGCCAGCAGCTCCTCGAGACCTCGATTGAAGAACACTGAAGCTTTCTTT.

As for this clone: Other DNA variants within this sample encode the same CDR3. The chain has TRBV28 and TRBJ1-1, with 11 bases matching TRBD1. This CDR3 is built from 15 residues. V lost 5 bases and J lost 5; bases outside the gene matches: 7. Germline CDR1 reads MDHEN; CDR2 reads SYDVKM. The CDR3 sequence: CASSLTGQGGTEAFF. Written as DNA, the CDR3 is TGTGCCAGCAGTCTTACGGGACAGGGGGGGACTGAAGCTTTCTTT.

V is TRBV27 and J is TRBJ1-5; D is ambiguous. Germline V gene sequence: CDR1 MNHEY, CDR2 SMNVEV (reference sequence). V gave up 3 bases and J gave up 7 bases, with 13 bases separating them. CDR3 length: 14 residues. CDR3 in DNA: TGTGCCAGCAGTTTGGGGTGGGGTGGGCAGCCCCAGCATTTT. Its translation: CASSLGWGGQPQHF.